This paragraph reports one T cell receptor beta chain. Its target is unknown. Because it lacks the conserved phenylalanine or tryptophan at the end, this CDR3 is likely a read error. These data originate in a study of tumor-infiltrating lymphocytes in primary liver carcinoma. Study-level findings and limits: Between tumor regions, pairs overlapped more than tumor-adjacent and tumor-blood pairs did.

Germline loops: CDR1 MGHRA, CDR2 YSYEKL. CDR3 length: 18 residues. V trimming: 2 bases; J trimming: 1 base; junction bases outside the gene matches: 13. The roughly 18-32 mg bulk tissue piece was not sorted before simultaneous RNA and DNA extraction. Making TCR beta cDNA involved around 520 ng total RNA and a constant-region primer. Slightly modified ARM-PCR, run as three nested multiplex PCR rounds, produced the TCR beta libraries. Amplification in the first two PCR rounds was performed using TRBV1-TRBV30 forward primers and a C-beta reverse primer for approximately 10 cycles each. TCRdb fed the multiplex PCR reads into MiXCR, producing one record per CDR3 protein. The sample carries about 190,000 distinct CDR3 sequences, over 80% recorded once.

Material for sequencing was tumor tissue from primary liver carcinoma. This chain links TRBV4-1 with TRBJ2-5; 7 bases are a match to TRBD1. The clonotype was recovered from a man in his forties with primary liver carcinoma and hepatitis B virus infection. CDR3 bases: TGCGCCAGCAGCCAAACGCAACAGGGGCCGTGGTCCCAAGAGACCCAGTACATC. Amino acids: CASSQTQQGPWSQETQYI.